This TCR beta chain was observed in a study of OX40 agonist ivuxolimab in advanced cancers. In the study overall: Participants, about 83% male, averaged roughly 59 years of age, ranging from about 20 to 79. Study results and caveats: Doses of 0.1 to 3.0 mg/kg were accompanied by clonal expansion of CD4+ and CD8+ blood T cells by week 6.

As to this clone: What it binds is not known.

Repertoires were generated with immunoSEQ multiplex PCR, while TCRdb's copy carries only in-frame clones and drops some. The data show 60,000 to 100,000 clones, 70% to 85% seen once. There are 14 residues in the CDR3. V was trimmed by 7 bases and J by 7 bases, leaving 19 bases between them. The germline V gene encodes CDR1 MDHEN and CDR2 SYDVKM. This TCR came from an adult with an advanced solid tumor such as melanoma, head and neck, liver or kidney cancer. The J gene is TRBJ1-2, the V gene TRBV28, with D tentatively TRBD1 (6 bases). The source material was CD4+ or CD8+ T cells sorted from blood, sampled in a trial of the OX40 agonist ivuxolimab. The CDR3 here is CASTLGGAPGGYTF. CDR3 coding DNA: TGTGCCAGCACCTTGGGGGGCGCCCCGGGTGGCTACACCTTC.